A selection of T cell receptor beta chains follows, all from one sample in a study of spatial heterogeneity in lung cancer. TCRdb processed the 5' RACE reads anew with MiXCR; each CDR3 protein has one entry. The sample consists of roughly 72,000 distinct CDR3 sequences, around 8.9% of them appearing once. This sample comprised PBMCs, obtained at follow-up. The receptors were gathered from a female donor with early-stage non-small cell lung cancer. Each CDR3 is given with its conserved first and last residue.

len,v_gene,j_gene,CDR3aa
13,TRBV20-1,TRBJ2-7,CSAPRGGLYEQYF
15,TRBV7-3,TRBJ2-1,CASSSRATSSNEQFF
15,TRBV15,TRBJ2-1,CATTVGLDSYNEQFF
13,TRBV7-3,TRBJ2-5,CASSLASFETQYF
17,TRBV7-9,TRBJ2-7,CASSSEWAGGHSYEQYF
18,TRBV7-6,TRBJ2-6,CASSLLRTGDPGANVLTF
14,TRBV12-3/TRBV12-4,TRBJ2-5,CASSSLAGEEIQYF
16,TRBV7-3,TRBJ2-6,CASGLAGESGANVLTF
15,TRBV11-2,TRBJ2-7,CASSDRGLSRGEQYF
15,TRBV7-9,TRBJ2-3,CASSRPGGRAITQYF
18,TRBV9,TRBJ2-7,CASSGTGTSGTFSYEQYF
15,TRBV28,TRBJ1-1,CASNVLTGLNTEAFF
14,TRBV2,TRBJ1-1,CASRWQGIWTEAFF
14,TRBV28,TRBJ1-2,CASILNPIMSGYTF
13,TRBV5-1,TRBJ2-5,CASRLAGQETQYF
16,TRBV12-3/TRBV12-4,TRBJ2-1,CASTTRRDRGVWEQFF
13,TRBV10-1,TRBJ2-3,CASSVRRIDTQYF
14,TRBV24-1,TRBJ1-1,CATSETGGNDEAFF
13,TRBV4-2,TRBJ1-1,CASSPETSLQAFF
17,TRBV13,TRBJ1-5,CASSLRGAGQGYQPQHF
16,TRBV4-1,TRBJ2-3,CASSQGALGAWDTQYF
14,TRBV27,TRBJ1-2,CASYSSLQNYGYTF
14,TRBV12-3/TRBV12-4,TRBJ2-1,CASSPGLAGVEQFF
14,TRBV10-3,TRBJ1-3,CATGQGIFGNTIYF
13,TRBV4-2,TRBJ2-4,CASRAGIENIQYF
13,TRBV24-1,TRBJ2-1,CATSDTNRVEQFF
13,TRBV6-2/TRBV6-3,TRBJ1-5,CASSYVPSQPQHF
14,TRBV18,TRBJ1-2,CASSPRRDGYGYTF
15,TRBV5-1,TRBJ2-1,CASRTSGGSYNEQFF
14,TRBV7-9,TRBJ2-7,CASSPGTVFYEQYF
16,TRBV2,TRBJ2-2,CASSPGVAGATGELFF
14,TRBV6-5,TRBJ1-2,CASSPTGTVYGYTF
14,TRBV5-1,TRBJ2-3,CASSPATRTDTQYF
14,TRBV27,TRBJ2-3,CASSWSSGTDTQYF
14,TRBV29-1,TRBJ2-1,CSVEDGVHLNEQFF
17,TRBV7-3,TRBJ2-1,CASSPSTSGSFDNEQFF
15,TRBV2,TRBJ2-2,CASSEGTSTFGELFF
13,TRBV20-1,TRBJ2-2,CSATRGSTGELFF
15,TRBV7-9,TRBJ2-7,CASSREDGTNYEQYF
13,TRBV12-3/TRBV12-4,TRBJ2-1,CASSRDYYNEQFF
14,TRBV19,TRBJ2-5,CASRAGGGQETQYF
15,TRBV7-9,TRBJ1-5,CASSLEVEGNQPQHF
17,TRBV10-3,TRBJ2-7,CAISESAQTEISYEQYF
15,TRBV11-3,TRBJ2-1,CASSPGLAGINEQFF